The 17 T cell receptor beta chains given below trace back to one sample, sequenced in a study of T-cell reconstitution after alpha-beta-depleted transplantation in children (dated by TCRdb to 2016 to 2018). The receptor library was made with PCR. TCRdb lists the instrument as Illumina HiSeq 2500. Molecular barcoding was employed in the preparation of TCR libraries, with unique molecular identifiers being used to normalize TCRbeta repertoire quantification. TCRdb trimmed the raw reads at Q25, called clones with MiXCR and kept productive beta chains. Entries are consolidated by CDR3 protein sequence, retaining the most common genes and DNA. The sample profile shows a few hundred thousand distinct CDR3 sequences; approximately 20% of them were found once. Together, the top ten hold around 3.3% of the sample. This material consisted of PBMCs from the stem cell graft donor, taken from the stem cell graft. The receptor set was obtained from a human donor who donated a stem cell graft to a child with acute lymphoblastic leukemia.

This clonotype was detected a few times. The chain recombines TRBV12-3 or TRBV12-4 with TRBJ2-3, with D maybe TRBD1 (6 bases). This CDR3 spans 14 amino acids. V was shortened by 0 bases and J by 9 bases, with 13 bases between the two germline ends. CDR3 in amino acids: CASSLAAGAGTQYF. CDR3 in DNA: TGTGCCAGCAGTTTAGCGGCAGGGGCAGGGACGCAGTATTTT.

This clonotype came up a few times. The J gene is TRBJ2-1, the V gene TRBV7-8; either TRBD1 or TRBD2 may fit D (5 bases each). The germline V gene has CDR1 SGHVS and CDR2 FQNEAQ. V lost 1 base and J 7 bases, leaving 11 bases between the germline ends. CDR3 size: 14 residues. The CDR3 here is CASSLDVGANEQFF. The CDR3 DNA is TGTGCCAGCAGCTTAGATGTCGGGGCGAATGAGCAGTTCTTC.

This clonotype was found once. The rearrangement joins TRBV20-1 to TRBJ2-2, with D possibly being TRBD2 (6 bases). V gave up 1 base and J gave up 3 bases, with 12 bases separating them. CDR1 is DFQATT, CDR2 SNEGSKA, per germline (reference sequence). The CDR3 is 15 amino acids. CDR3 coding DNA: TGCAGTGCTAGAGGGGGACTGATGTACACCGGGGAGCTGTTTTTT. It yields the protein CSARGGLMYTGELFF.

The chain couples TRBV20-1 to TRBJ1-5, with D unclear. V was clipped by 3 bases and J by 2 bases, with 14 bases between them. In germline, CDR1 is DFQATT, CDR2 SNEGSKA (reference sequence). This CDR3 is built from 15 residues. CDR3 sequence: CSASSGHEGNQPQHF. The CDR3 DNA is TGCAGTGCTAGTTCTGGGCACGAAGGCAATCAGCCCCAGCATTTT.

V and J are TRBV28 and TRBJ2-3; a weak D match, TRBD1 (6 bases). Trimming removed 5 bases from V and 2 bases from J, with 17 bases in between. The CDR3 runs 16 residues. The germline CDR1 and CDR2 sequences are MDHEN and SYDVKM. CDR3 DNA sequence: TGTGCCAGCAGTCACCTAGCAGGACAGTCCACAGATACGCAGTATTTT. Protein: CASSHLAGQSTDTQYF. Using reference TRBV28 and TRBJ2-3 for the parts outside the CDR3, the full variable domain is DVKVTQSSRYLVKRTGEKVFLECVQDMDHENMFWYRQDPGLGLRLIYFSYDVKMKEKGDIPEGYSVSREKKERFSLILESASTNQTSMYLCASSHLAGQSTDTQYFGPGTRLTVL.

This clonotype appeared a few times. For the CDR3, the DNA is TGCGCCAGCAGCTTGGCACTAAGAGAGACCAATTCACCCCTCCACTTT. It specifies CASSLALRETNSPLHF. The rearrangement joins TRBV5-1 to TRBJ1-6; D remains ambiguous. Trimming took 0 bases from V and 7 from J, leaving 14 bases between them. This CDR3 is 16 amino acids long. Looked up from germline, CDR1 is SGHRS and CDR2 is YFSETQ.

V and J are TRBV5-1 and TRBJ2-1; 8 bases line up with TRBD2. V shed 3 bases and J 7 bases; nucleotides not matched to a gene: 6. This CDR3 region has 14 residues. Germline V gene sequence: CDR1 SGHRS, CDR2 YFSETQ. Here the CDR3 DNA reads TGCGCCAGCAGCTGGCCTAGCGGGCTTAATGAGCAGTTCTTC. Protein: CASSWPSGLNEQFF. The whole variable domain, remainder taken from reference TRBV5-1 and TRBJ2-1, is KAGVTQTPRYLIKTRGQQVTLSCSPISGHRSVSWYQQTPGQGLQFLFEYFSETQRNKGNFPGRFSGRQFSNSRSEMNVSTLELGDSALYLCASSWPSGLNEQFFGPGTRLTVL.

This clonotype appeared a few times. The V and J genes are TRBV3-1 and TRBJ2-7; D is uncertain. Per the germline V gene, CDR1 is LGHDT and CDR2 is YNNKEL (reference sequence). The length of the CDR3 is 15 residues. The V end was cut by 1 base, the J end by 2 bases, with 12 bases between. The CDR3 nucleotides are TGTGCCAGCAGCCAAGCGTTATCCGGGCCCTACGAGCAGTACTTC. Its translation is CASSQALSGPYEQYF.

This CDR3 reads CASKSGQGSGTGELFF. The CDR3 bases are TGCGCCAGCAAATCAGGTCAGGGTTCTGGCACCGGGGAGCTGTTTTTT. The chain couples TRBV4-1 to TRBJ2-2; TRBD1 is a possible D gene (5 bases). Trimming pared 7 bases from V and 4 bases from J, leaving 19 bases between. The CDR3 consists of 16 residues. Per germline, CDR1 MGHRA and CDR2 YSYEKL.

This clonotype was seen a few times. The chain couples TRBV29-1 to TRBJ2-7; D gene unclear. Per the germline V gene, CDR1 is SQVTM and CDR2 is ANQGSEA. V lost 6 bases to trimming and J lost 1 base, with 10 bases between them. The CDR3 has 12 amino acids. The CDR3 sequence is CSVPGPSYEQYF. The CDR3, as DNA: TGCAGCGTACCCGGGCCGTCCTACGAGCAGTACTTC.

This clonotype came up a few times. One end of the junction varies from germline; a read error may be responsible. CDR3 in amino acids: CASSWTSGKEPLF. CDR3 sequence (DNA): TGTGCCAGCAGTTGGACTAGCGGGAAGGAACCTCTCTTC. The chain joins TRBV6-2 or TRBV6-3 to TRBJ2-7; 12 nucleotides match TRBD2. The CDR3 runs to 13 residues. Germline assignment: CDR1 MNHEY and CDR2 SVGEGT.

Details on this clonotype: The germline gene is not matched at one end of the junction; a read error may be the cause. V and J are TRBV27 and TRBJ1-2; 10 bases agree with TRBD1. The CDR3 runs to 14 residues. Germline assignment: CDR1 MNHEY and CDR2 SMNVEV (reference sequence). For the CDR3, the DNA is TGTGCCAGCAGTTCACGACAGGGGGCCGATGGCGACACCTTC. It codes for CASSSRQGADGDTF.

In this sample, this clonotype turned up a few times. The CDR3 coding sequence is TGTGCCACCAAGATCATGGGGAACAATGAGCAGTTCTTC. As protein: CATKIMGNNEQFF. This chain joins TRBV4-2 and TRBJ2-1; D gene unclear. CDR3 length equals 13 residues. Trimming stripped 10 bases from V and 5 bases from J, with 15 bases between. Germline CDR1 reads LGHNA; CDR2 reads YNFKEQ.

This clonotype was counted only a few times. The chain has TRBV10-3 and TRBJ2-7, with D possibly matching TRBD2 (5 bases). This CDR3 is 13 amino acids long. CDR1 is ENHRY, CDR2 SYGVKD, per germline. Trimming took 8 bases from V and 1 from J, leaving 12 bases between them. The CDR3 loop is CAISEDRSYEQYF. CDR3 bases: TGTGCCATCTCGGAGGACCGATCCTACGAGCAGTACTTC.

This chain connects TRBV5-1 to TRBJ2-5; D gene unclear. Germline values: CDR1 SGHRS, CDR2 YFSETQ. CDR3 length: 15 residues. V was clipped by 4 bases and J by 1 base, with 14 bases between them. The CDR3 spells CASSLSTGPQETQYF. CDR3 DNA sequence: TGCGCCAGCAGCCTGTCGACGGGTCCCCAAGAGACCCAGTACTTC.

This clonotype appeared many times. The chain employs TRBV7-3 and TRBJ2-1; tentative D call: TRBD2 (5 bases). V was clipped by 1 base and J by 5 bases, with 6 bases between them. The CDR3 spans 13 residues. The V gene's germline CDR1 is SGHTA and CDR2 FQGTGA. The CDR3 spells CASSLNGNNEQFF. The CDR3, as DNA: TGTGCCAGCAGCTTAAACGGGAACAATGAGCAGTTCTTC.

This clonotype was detected a few times. The genes are TRBV5-1 and TRBJ2-5; D may be TRBD2 (6 bases). This CDR3 is built from 17 residues. Trimming removed 0 bases at V and 4 bases at J, with 19 bases between. CDR1 and CDR2 from the germline V gene are SGHRS and YFSETQ. CDR3 in DNA: TGCGCCAGCAGCTTGGCCAGTAGCGGATACGAATCAGAGACCCAGTACTTC. As protein: CASSLASSGYESETQYF.